This T cell receptor (beta chain) was found in a study of CD4+ T cells in melanoma. V shed 4 bases and J shed 0 bases, with 20 bases lying between them. The CDR3 is 18 residues long. Germline V gene sequence: CDR1 SGHRS, CDR2 YFSETQ. Repertoires were generated with immunoSEQ multiplex PCR, while TCRdb's copy carries only in-frame clones and drops some. The profile shows 13,000 or so clones, about 70% of them singletons. The receptor comes from a human donor with melanoma. Sequenced: cells from a culture (not recorded whether cultured in vitro). J is TRBJ1-3 and V is TRBV5-1, with D perhaps TRBD1 (6 bases). The CDR3 here is CASSAGGGQFRSGNTIYF. The CDR3 nucleotides read TGCGCCAGCAGCGCTGGGGGAGGACAGTTCCGCTCTGGAAACACCATATATTTT.